This paragraph covers one TCR beta chain sequence. There are 16 residues in the CDR3. V lost 2 bases and J lost 8, with 19 bases in between. Germline lookup yields CDR1 KGHSH and CDR2 LQKENI. Profiled with immunoSEQ multiplex PCR; TCRdb holds only in-frame clones, not every one. Of approximately 230,000 clones in the sample, approximately 84% were seen once. This record comes from a study of blood T cell repertoires in COVID-19. About the study: Acute-phase and convalescent COVID-19 samples originated in the United States, Italy and Spain.

Sequences were obtained from PBMCs or T cells enriched from blood (not recorded which). The origin of this receptor is a man aged 35 to 55 who had recovered from COVID-19. The chain is built from TRBV18 and TRBJ2-1; D is unclear. The CDR3, as DNA: TGTGCCAGCTCACCAGGTCTAGGCCGAAACGTCCATGAGCAGTTCTTC. This sequence encodes CASSPGLGRNVHEQFF.